These 17 T cell receptor beta chains were sequenced from one sample in a study of molecular identifiers for immune sequencing clone quantification. Each CDR3 protein is one row after TCRdb ran MiXCR on the PCR reads. The sample yields 460,000 or so distinct CDR3 sequences, roughly 25% seen once. Source material: naive CD8+ T cells from blood, with Jurkat cell RNA spiked in. Subset indicated: FACS-sorted CD8+CD4-CCR7+CD45RA+ naive T cells. These TCRs come from a human donor in good health. Some libraries in this study had Jurkat cell RNA spiked in.

This chain joins TRBV28 and TRBJ2-3; 16 bases are shared with TRBD2. V gave up 6 bases and J gave up 6 bases; unmatched junction bases: 12. The germline V gene has CDR1 MDHEN and CDR2 SYDVKM. The CDR3 is made up of 18 amino acids. In DNA, the CDR3 is TGTGCCAGCAGCACAGGGACTAGCGGGAGGGCCATAGCCGATACGCAGTATTTT. It translates to CASSTGTSGRAIADTQYF.

This clonotype was detected a few times. The V gene is TRBV19, the J gene TRBJ1-1, with D possibly TRBD1 on 6 matching bases. V lost 3 bases to trimming and J lost 3 bases, with 8 bases between them. The CDR3 is 13 amino acids. CDR1 and CDR2 (germline): LNHDA, SQIVND (reference sequence). Here the CDR3 DNA reads TGTGCCAGTAGTATGACAGGATACACTGAAGCTTTCTTT. Translation gives CASSMTGYTEAFF.

This clonotype was observed many times. The genes are TRBV28 and TRBJ1-1; D might be TRBD1 (5 bases). The V gene lost 5 bases and the J gene lost 4 bases, with 17 bases spanning the gap. The CDR3 loop spans 15 amino acids. Germline V gene data show CDR1 as MDHEN and CDR2 as SYDVKM. This chain's CDR3 is CASSDPGPKGTEAFF. CDR3 sequence (DNA): TGTGCCAGCAGTGACCCGGGACCCAAGGGCACTGAAGCTTTCTTT. The full variable domain, in which reference TRBV28 and TRBJ1-1 provide the parts outside the CDR3, is DVKVTQSSRYLVKRTGEKVFLECVQDMDHENMFWYRQDPGLGLRLIYFSYDVKMKEKGDIPEGYSVSREKKERFSLILESASTNQTSMYLCASSDPGPKGTEAFFGQGTRLTVV.

The chain is built from TRBV19 and TRBJ1-1, with D uncertain. The ends were cut back, 2 bases at V and 1 base at J, with 11 bases in the middle. The CDR3 spans 15 residues. The germline V gene encodes CDR1 LNHDA and CDR2 SQIVND (reference sequence). CDR3 region: CASSISPGANTEAFF. The CDR3 DNA sequence: TGTGCCAGTAGTATATCGCCGGGAGCGAACACTGAAGCTTTCTTT.

This clonotype has at least ten counts. The rearrangement links TRBV25-1 to TRBJ2-7, with D possibly matching TRBD2 (6 bases). This CDR3 comprises 13 residues. In germline, CDR1 is MGHDK, CDR2 SYGVNS. Trimming took off 8 bases at V and 6 bases at J, with 17 bases between the two ends. CDR3 loop: CASATRIEREQYF. CDR3 sequence (DNA): TGTGCCAGCGCGACTAGGATAGAACGCGAGCAGTACTTC.

The V and J genes are TRBV7-8 and TRBJ1-5, with D unclear. The CDR3 is 16 amino acids. Germline V gene data show CDR1 as SGHVS and CDR2 as FQNEAQ. V was pared by 5 bases and J by 0 bases, with 14 bases between. CDR3 DNA sequence: TGTGCCAGCAGCCCCGGTAGTGCATATAGCAATCAGCCCCAGCATTTT. This encodes CASSPGSAYSNQPQHF.

This clonotype was found a few times. The chain is built from TRBV4-1 and TRBJ2-3; 10 nucleotides agree with TRBD2. Trimming took 2 bases from V and 1 from J; bases not matched to a gene: 6. In germline, CDR1 is MGHRA, CDR2 YSYEKL. The CDR3 spans 17 residues. CDR3 nucleotides: TGCGCCAGCAGCCAATACCTAGCGGGGGACCGCACAGATACGCAGTATTTT. Translation: CASSQYLAGDRTDTQYF.

J is TRBJ2-1 and V is TRBV7-9; D is ambiguous. The germline CDR1 and CDR2 sequences are SEHNR and FQNEAQ (reference sequence). V was clipped by 0 bases and J by 6 bases, with 12 bases between them. This CDR3 comprises 15 residues. CDR3 loop: CASSLAGTYANEQFF. The CDR3 bases are TGTGCCAGCAGCTTAGCGGGCACCTACGCCAATGAGCAGTTCTTC. Supplemented by reference TRBV7-9 and TRBJ2-1, the full variable domain reads DTGVSQNPRHKITKRGQNVTFRCDPISEHNRLYWYRQTLGQGPEFLTYFQNEAQLEKSRLLSDRFSAERPKGSFSTLEIQRTEQGDSAMYLCASSLAGTYANEQFFGPGTRLTVL.

This chain links TRBV4-1 with TRBJ1-6, with TRBD1 as a possible D gene (5 bases). The CDR3 is 16 residues long. Trimming removed 7 bases from V and 7 bases from J, with 20 bases in between. Germline loops: CDR1 MGHRA, CDR2 YSYEKL. The CDR3 DNA sequence: TGCGCCAGCACCCCTATAACTGGGGCGGGCAATTCACCCCTCCACTTT. Translation gives CASTPITGAGNSPLHF.

The rearrangement links TRBV15 to TRBJ2-2; 13 bases fit TRBD2. The trim removed 9 bases at V and 2 bases at J, leaving 3 bases unmatched. This CDR3 contains 15 residues. Germline CDR1 reads LNHNV; CDR2 reads YYDKDF (reference sequence). The CDR3 protein is CATRTSGSNTGELFF. The CDR3 bases are TGTGCCACTAGGACTAGCGGGAGTAACACCGGGGAGCTGTTTTTT.

There are many counts of this clonotype. This chain joins TRBV7-6 and TRBJ2-3; unclear D gene. Germline V gene sequence: CDR1 SGHVS, CDR2 FNYEAQ. The CDR3 is made up of 14 amino acids. V lost 6 bases to trimming and J lost 6 bases, with 16 bases between them. The CDR3 DNA sequence: TGTGCCAGCAGTTCCCACCCTTCAAGGGATACGCAGTATTTT. This translates into CASSSHPSRDTQYF.

The V gene is TRBV20-1, the J gene TRBJ1-5; D gene unclear. The germline CDR1 and CDR2 sequences are DFQATT and SNEGSKA (reference sequence). The CDR3 loop spans 15 amino acids. V lost 0 bases, J lost 4 bases, and 13 bases lay in between. CDR3: CSAREFRSLNQPQHF. Here the CDR3 DNA reads TGCAGTGCTAGAGAATTCAGGTCACTGAATCAGCCCCAGCATTTT.

The chain has TRBV27 and TRBJ1-4; the D gene is possibly TRBD1 (6 bases). Between the trimmed V and J ends, which lost 5 bases and 6 bases, there was a span of 13 bases. The CDR3 is 14 amino acids. Germline CDR1 MNHEY, CDR2 SMNVEV (reference sequence). Here the CDR3 DNA reads TGTGCCAGCAGTATTCGGGGGGCGGATGAAAAACTGTTTTTT. It specifies CASSIRGADEKLFF.

The V call is TRBV6-5, the J call TRBJ2-5; D is possibly TRBD1 or TRBD2 (6 bases each). This CDR3 has 17 amino acids. The germline gives CDR1 MNHEY, CDR2 SVGAGI. Trimming removed 9 bases at V and 5 bases at J, with 28 bases between. In DNA form, the CDR3 reads TGTGCCAGTCGGGGGCCCGGTCTAAAAGGCACGCGGGAGACCCAGTACTTC. Its translation: CASRGPGLKGTRETQYF.

Turning to this clonotype: Given a much more abundant clone one base away, this may be a read error. V usage is TRBV9 and J usage is TRBJ2-7; no clear D gene. The CDR3 runs to 15 residues. Per germline, CDR1 SGDLS and CDR2 YYNGEE. Trimming shortened V by 0 bases and J by 6 bases, and 16 bases separated the two germline ends. The CDR3 here is CASSVVAIPGGEQYF. CDR3 bases: TGTGCCAGCAGCGTAGTGGCCATTCCCGGCGGCGAGCAGTACTTC.

This rearrangement joins TRBV7-9 to TRBJ2-1, with TRBD1 matching over 7 bases. The germline V gene has CDR1 SEHNR and CDR2 FQNEAQ (reference sequence). V dropped 5 bases and J dropped 4; count of bases not matched to a gene: 5. This CDR3 contains 14 residues. The CDR3 loop is CASSPDRAYNEQFF. The CDR3 DNA reads as TGTGCCAGCAGCCCCGACAGGGCGTACAATGAGCAGTTCTTC.

The chain recombines TRBV7-9 with TRBJ1-4; D not certain. V lost 2 bases and J lost 8, with 6 bases in between. This CDR3 has 12 residues. The germline V gene encodes CDR1 SEHNR and CDR2 FQNEAQ (reference sequence). The CDR3 nucleotides are TGTGCCAGCAGCTTAAGCTACGAAAAACTGTTTTTT. This gives the protein CASSLSYEKLFF. Drawing the rest from reference TRBV7-9 and TRBJ1-4, the complete variable domain is DTGVSQNPRHKITKRGQNVTFRCDPISEHNRLYWYRQTLGQGPEFLTYFQNEAQLEKSRLLSDRFSAERPKGSFSTLEIQRTEQGDSAMYLCASSLSYEKLFFGSGTQLSVL.